A single sample gave rise to the 28 T cell receptor beta chains below, sequenced in a study of breast tumors, draining lymph nodes, adjacent tissues. TCRdb reprocessed the multiplex PCR reads via MiXCR and lists one record per CDR3 protein. This table holds approximately 6,900 distinct CDR3 sequences, over 40% found once. The material sequenced was tumor-adjacent breast tissue. The receptor source for this set is a female donor with breast cancer. Some clones in this sample may be carry-over from other donors' samples.

The rearrangement joins TRBV10-1 to TRBJ2-5; no clear D. The CDR3 length is 11 residues. V lost 4 bases, J lost 4 bases, and 4 bases lay in between. Germline lookup yields CDR1 WNHNN and CDR2 SYGVQD (reference sequence). The CDR3 DNA reads as TGCGCCAGCAGTGTCGGAGAGACCCAGTACTTC. It is translated as CASSVGETQYF.

This clonotype was counted a single time. This may be a read error, as it is one base from a much larger clone. The rearrangement links TRBV6-4 to TRBJ2-2; D may match TRBD1 or TRBD2 (5 bases each). Germline V gene sequence: CDR1 MRHNA, CDR2 SNTAGT. The CDR3 covers 15 residues. CDR3 residues: CASSEEGQSTGEPFF. For the CDR3, the DNA is TGTGCCAGCAGTGAAGAGGGGCAGAGCACCGGGGAGCCGTTTTTT.

The V call is TRBV10-3, the J call TRBJ2-1; 13 bases match TRBD2. The CDR3 spans 20 residues. J gave up 1 base and V 3 bases, and 12 bases lay outside the gene matches. Germline V gives CDR1 ENHRY, CDR2 SYGVKD. CDR3 loop: CAISDLGLAGAADSYNEQFF. The CDR3 region has the DNA TGTGCCATCAGTGATCTCGGACTAGCGGGGGCAGCGGATTCCTACAATGAGCAGTTCTTC.

This clonotype was detected only once. The chain employs TRBV3-1 and TRBJ2-3, with no clear D. Per the germline V gene, CDR1 is LGHDT and CDR2 is YNNKEL (reference sequence). The ends were cut back, 2 bases at V and 3 bases at J, with 6 bases in the middle. The CDR3 covers 13 residues. The CDR3 region is CASSQTITDTQYF. CDR3 bases: TGTGCCAGCAGCCAAACCATAACAGATACGCAGTATTTT.

This clonotype was picked up many times. The chain uses TRBV18 and TRBJ2-1; 8 positions match TRBD1. Germline assignment: CDR1 KGHSH and CDR2 LQKENI. The CDR3 is made up of 16 amino acids. With 2 bases clipped from V and 5 bases from J, the junction kept 8 bases outside the gene matches. The CDR3 DNA sequence: TGTGCCAGCTCACCATACGATCACAGGGGGGACAATGAGCAGTTCTTC. Protein sequence: CASSPYDHRGDNEQFF.

V is TRBV27 and J is TRBJ1-1; possible D gene TRBD1, 5 bases. This CDR3 is 14 amino acids long. V was cut by 2 bases and J by 5 bases, with 12 bases left in between. CDR1 is MNHEY and CDR2 is SMNVEV in the germline V gene (reference sequence). CDR3 in DNA: TGTGCCAGCAGTTTAGGGGGGTTAAGAACTGAAGCTTTCTTT. This sequence encodes CASSLGGLRTEAFF.

This clonotype is medium-sized in the sample. V usage is TRBV7-8 and J usage is TRBJ1-2; 7 positions agree with TRBD1. J was trimmed by 8 bases and V by 3 bases; bases with no gene match: 6. CDR3 size: 13 residues. Germline-derived CDR1 and CDR2 are SGHVS and FQNEAQ. The CDR3 spells CASSLVRGNGYTF. DNA of the CDR3: TGTGCCAGCAGCTTGGTCAGGGGGAACGGCTACACCTTC.

This clonotype occurred a few times. The chain is built from TRBV19 and TRBJ2-5, with unresolved D. Trimming stripped 3 bases from V and 7 bases from J, with 15 bases between. Looked up from germline, CDR1 is LNHDA and CDR2 is SQIVND (reference sequence). CDR3 length: 14 amino acids. The DNA for the CDR3 is TGTGCCAGTAGTATTGCCCCGCTTTCCGGGACCCAGTACTTC. Translating gives CASSIAPLSGTQYF. The variable domain in full, completed from reference TRBV19 and TRBJ2-5, reads DGGITQSPKYLFRKEGQNVTLSCEQNLNHDAMYWYRQDPGQGLRLIYYSQIVNDFQKGDIAEGYSVSREKKESFPLTVTSAQKNPTAFYLCASSIAPLSGTQYFGPGTRLLVL.

With regard to this clonotype: The CDR3 does not close with the conserved phenylalanine or tryptophan, likely indicating a read error. The DNA is left out, because the CDR3 cannot be placed on it with certainty; the CDR3 is given as TCRdb lists it. This chain joins TRBV27 and TRBJ2-3; the table gives TRBD1 as D, unverified against the DNA. The CDR3 contains 13 residues when both ends are counted. CDR1 and CDR2 (germline): MNHEY, SMNVEV (reference sequence). This chain's CDR3 is CASSLPGGDRTYL.

The chain couples TRBV5-6 to TRBJ1-1; the D gene is possibly TRBD1 (5 bases). CDR1 is SGHDT and CDR2 is YYEEEE in the germline V gene. The germline V and J ends were trimmed by 4 bases and 6 bases, with 16 bases remaining between them. There are 14 residues in the CDR3. CDR3 sequence reads: CASSPTPWGAEAFF. The CDR3 DNA is TGTGCCAGCAGCCCAACCCCTTGGGGGGCTGAAGCTTTCTTT.

The chain joins TRBV19 to TRBJ2-5; 7 nucleotides line up with TRBD1. Germline trimming cut 6 bases from V and 5 bases from J; bases unmatched to any gene: 0. Germline assignment: CDR1 LNHDA and CDR2 SQIVND (reference sequence). This CDR3 is 11 amino acids long. CDR3 coding DNA: TGTGCCAGTAGGACAGGGGAGACCCAGTACTTC. Residues: CASRTGETQYF.

By frequency in the sample, this clonotype is medium-sized. The chain joins TRBV4-1 to TRBJ2-5; D is unclear. CDR3 size: 15 residues. Germline V lookup: CDR1 MGHRA, CDR2 YSYEKL. Deletions cut 3 bases from V and 2 bases from J, with 13 bases between. The CDR3, as DNA: TGCGCCAGCAGCCAGATCGGAGAATCGCAAGAGACCCAGTACTTC. This encodes CASSQIGESQETQYF.

This clonotype was picked up many times. This chain uses TRBV29-1 with TRBJ2-7; no definite D call. Trimming took off 4 bases at V and 0 bases at J, with 10 bases between the two ends. CDR1 is SQVTM and CDR2 is ANQGSEA in the germline V gene. CDR3 length equals 13 residues. CDR3: CSVVSAYSYEQYF. DNA for the CDR3: TGCAGCGTTGTTTCTGCATACTCCTACGAGCAGTACTTC.

The V gene is TRBV7-6, the J gene TRBJ2-1; 9 bases align to TRBD2. The CDR3 runs 16 residues. Germline trimming cut 5 bases from V and 5 bases from J; bases unmatched to any gene: 10. Germline-derived CDR1 and CDR2 are SGHVS and FNYEAQ. The CDR3 loop is CASSPGTSFYHNEQFF. The DNA for the CDR3 is TGTGCCAGCAGCCCCGGGACTAGCTTTTACCACAATGAGCAGTTCTTC.

J is TRBJ2-7 and V is TRBV5-8; no clear D gene. CDR3 length: 13 residues. V was cut by 1 base and J by 6 bases, with 11 bases left in between. Germline CDR1 SGHTS, CDR2 YDEGEE. The CDR3 reads CASSLIVGSEQYV. CDR3 in DNA: TGTGCCAGCAGCTTGATTGTGGGGTCCGAGCAGTACGTC.

The V call is TRBV18, the J call TRBJ2-7; 7 bases match TRBD1. The CDR3 has 13 amino acids. Per the germline V gene, CDR1 is KGHSH and CDR2 is LQKENI. The CDR3 DNA reads TGTGCCGGCTCCGGGGACAGAGGGAACGAGCAGTACGTC. Translating gives CAGSGDRGNEQYV.

This clonotype occurred many times. CDR3 sequence: CSARDPLAGGFLGQFF. The CDR3 coding sequence is TGCAGTGCTAGAGACCCCCTAGCTGGCGGCTTTTTGGGACAGTTCTTC. The rearrangement joins TRBV20-1 to TRBJ2-1; perhaps TRBD2 as D (5 bases). CDR1 DFQATT and CDR2 SNEGSKA come from the germline V gene (reference sequence). The CDR3 covers 16 residues. V was shortened by 0 bases and J by 13 bases, with 25 bases between the two germline ends.

J is TRBJ2-1 and V is TRBV24-1; D gene unclear. The CDR3 runs 11 residues. Germline V CDR1 and CDR2: KGHDR, SFDVKD. The V end was cut by 3 bases, the J end by 5 bases, with 1 base between. CDR3 amino acids: CATSDHNEQFF. CDR3 sequence (DNA): TGTGCCACCAGTGATCACAATGAGCAGTTCTTC.

This clonotype rates as medium-sized. The V call is TRBV5-6, the J call TRBJ1-2; D gene ambiguous. The CDR3 is made up of 16 amino acids. V was clipped by 4 bases and J by 0 bases, with 16 bases between them. Germline V gives CDR1 SGHDT, CDR2 YYEEEE. The CDR3 coding sequence is TGTGCCAGCAGCCTTCTATACTCTTTAGCTAACTATGGCTACACCTTC. This translates into CASSLLYSLANYGYTF.

This clonotype was seen at least ten times. The chain employs TRBV19 and TRBJ1-2; D is uncertain. CDR1 is LNHDA and CDR2 is SQIVND in the germline V gene (reference sequence). The length of the CDR3 is 14 residues. V was trimmed by 3 bases and J by 3 bases, leaving 11 bases between them. The CDR3 here is CASSISARDYGYTF. In DNA, the CDR3 is TGTGCCAGTAGTATTTCTGCCCGGGACTATGGCTACACCTTC.

This chain uses TRBV7-3 with TRBJ2-5; D is unresolved. The germline V gene encodes CDR1 SGHTA and CDR2 FQGTGA. Trimming removed 5 bases at V and 1 base at J, with 14 bases between. The CDR3 runs 15 residues. The CDR3 region is CASSKTGPVQETQYF. The CDR3 coding sequence is TGTGCCAGCAGCAAGACCGGGCCAGTCCAAGAGACCCAGTACTTC.

The chain combines TRBV29-1 with TRBJ2-2; D is uncertain. Germline V gives CDR1 SQVTM, CDR2 ANQGSEA. The germline V and J ends were trimmed by 6 bases and 6 bases, with 14 bases remaining between them. The CDR3 length is 13 residues. The CDR3 here is CSVAVGVAGELFF. The DNA for the CDR3 is TGCAGCGTCGCCGTGGGCGTGGCCGGGGAGCTGTTTTTT.

Sample share makes this clonotype medium-sized. The CDR3 DNA reads TGCAGTGCTAGAGCCACCACAGGGCAAGGATCACCCCTCCACTTT. Translation gives CSARATTGQGSPLHF. This chain connects TRBV20-1 to TRBJ1-6; TRBD1 is a possible D gene (6 bases). Germline CDR1 DFQATT, CDR2 SNEGSKA (reference sequence). The ends were cut back, 1 base at V and 10 bases at J, with 17 bases in the middle. This CDR3 has 15 residues.

The V call is TRBV9, the J call TRBJ2-7; possibly TRBD2 for D (6 bases). This CDR3 spans 15 amino acids. The germline gives CDR1 SGDLS, CDR2 YYNGEE. The germline V and J ends were trimmed by 0 bases and 5 bases, with 15 bases remaining between them. The CDR3, as DNA: TGTGCCAGCAGCGTAGCGGGAGCGTTAGGAGACGAGCAGTACTTC. This sequence encodes CASSVAGALGDEQYF.

By sample share, this clonotype is medium-sized. The chain recombines TRBV7-2 with TRBJ2-5, with 11 nucleotides matching TRBD2. V dropped 1 base and J dropped 5; count of bases not matched to a gene: 9. Looked up from germline, CDR1 is SGHTA and CDR2 is FQGNSA. The CDR3 contains 17 residues. The CDR3 loop reads CASSLDLSSGRRETQYF. The CDR3 region has the DNA TGTGCCAGCAGCTTAGATCTCTCTAGCGGGAGGCGGGAGACCCAGTACTTC. The variable domain in full, with the rest retrieved from reference TRBV7-2 and TRBJ2-5, is GAGVSQSPSNKVTEKGKDVELRCDPISGHTALYWYRQSLGQGLEFLIYFQGNSAPDKSGLPSDRFSAERTGGSVSTLTIQRTQQEDSAVYLCASSLDLSSGRRETQYFGPGTRLLVL.

By share, this clonotype ranks as medium-sized. This chain uses TRBV20-1 with TRBJ2-7, with D possibly being TRBD1 (7 bases). Looked up from germline, CDR1 is DFQATT and CDR2 is SNEGSKA (reference sequence). The CDR3 covers 17 residues. V shed 5 bases and J shed 2 bases, with 25 bases lying between them. The CDR3 nucleotides are TGCAGTGCTCAGGGGGGTGGGGGCGGGACGGATCCCTACGAGCAGTACTTC. It translates to CSAQGGGGGTDPYEQYF.

By frequency in the sample, this clonotype is medium-sized. The gene calls are TRBV5-5 and TRBJ2-5; D ambiguous. This CDR3 has 13 residues. The ends were cut back, 0 bases at V and 5 bases at J, with 8 bases in the middle. Germline V gene data show CDR1 as SGHKS and CDR2 as YYEKEE (reference sequence). CDR3 region: CASSLATMETQYF. CDR3 in DNA: TGTGCCAGCAGCTTGGCGACCATGGAGACCCAGTACTTC.

The chain uses TRBV7-3 and TRBJ2-1; D remains unclear. Germline CDR1 reads SGHTA; CDR2 reads FQGTGA. The length of the CDR3 is 13 residues. V shed 2 bases and J shed 5 bases, with 7 bases lying between them. The CDR3 bases are TGTGCCAGCAGCTTAGGGTACAACAATGAGCAGTTCTTC. It specifies CASSLGYNNEQFF.